Below, 19 T cell receptor beta chains from the same sample are listed, as sequenced in a study of T cells expressing NK-cell markers (TCRdb year 2020). The library was built by means of 5' RACE. The run used an Illumina HiSeq 2000. Following TCRdb reprocessing, every CDR3 protein sequence forms one entry, and DNA is not provided. This sample's listing comprises about 260,000 distinct CDR3 sequences. About 0.39% of the sample lies in the top ten. The sequencing input was blood T cells: a sorted CD56 or NKG2C T cell subset, CD4+ or CD8+ T cells, or bulk PBMC T cells (not recorded which). Receptors were obtained from a man between 18 and 35 years old in good health. Donor details come from another sample of the same person, matched by shared clones.

V and J are TRBV20-1 and TRBJ2-2; the TCRdb call, TRBD1, lacks DNA for checking. The CDR3 spans 15 residues. Looked up from germline, CDR1 is DFQATT and CDR2 is SNEGSKA (reference sequence). CDR3 in amino acids: CSAGKNRGRSEELFF.

The rearrangement links TRBV12-3 or TRBV12-4 to TRBJ2-1; TCRdb calls TRBD1, which cannot be checked without DNA. The CDR3 contains 13 residues. CDR3 protein: CASSQTGGTEQFF.

The chain is built from TRBV9 and TRBJ2-3; TCRdb lists TRBD2, though no DNA is available to test this call. This CDR3 spans 17 amino acids. Germline V gives CDR1 SGDLS, CDR2 YYNGEE. CDR3 protein: CASSVAPAGASTDTQYF.

The genes are TRBV7-7 and TRBJ2-1; TCRdb's D gene call, TRBD1, goes unchecked for lack of DNA. CDR3 size: 13 residues. Germline lookup yields CDR1 SSHAT and CDR2 FNYEAQ (reference sequence). CDR3 sequence: CASSMDRAHEQFF.

V usage is TRBV29-1 and J usage is TRBJ1-1; the TCRdb D gene call, TRBD1, has no DNA to confirm it. CDR1 is SQVTM, CDR2 ANQGSEA, per germline. This CDR3 comprises 16 residues. The CDR3 is CSVGGGGLLGPTEAFF.

The gene calls are TRBV13 and TRBJ2-7. Germline V gene sequence: CDR1 PRHDT, CDR2 FYEKMQ (reference sequence). The CDR3 loop spans 13 amino acids. CDR3 protein: CASSLGLVGEQYF. The entire variable domain, with the rest obtained from reference TRBV13 and TRBJ2-7, is as follows: AAGVIQSPRHLIKEKRETATLKCYPIPRHDTVYWYQQGPGQDPQFLISFYEKMQSDKGSIPDRFSAQQFSDYHSELNMSSLELGDSALYFCASSLGLVGEQYFGPGTRLTVT.

This rearrangement joins TRBV20-1 to TRBJ2-1; TCRdb selects TRBD2, and the lack of DNA leaves this call unchecked. The V gene's germline CDR1 is DFQATT and CDR2 SNEGSKA (reference sequence). The CDR3 has 18 residues. CDR3: CSARSNLVAGGSYNEQFF.

The chain links TRBV15 to TRBJ2-7. The CDR3 is 14 amino acids. Germline values: CDR1 LNHNV, CDR2 YYDKDF (reference sequence). The CDR3 is CATSRVGRLYEQYF.

This sequence joins TRBV6-5 and TRBJ2-3; the D gene TCRdb calls, TRBD1, cannot be checked with no DNA. This CDR3 comprises 16 residues. CDR1 and CDR2 (germline): MNHEY, SVGAGI. This CDR3 reads CASSYPRVGVVDTQYF.

The genes are TRBV5-1 and TRBJ1-3. CDR1 and CDR2 (germline): SGHRS, YFSETQ. There are 14 residues in the CDR3. The CDR3 sequence: CASSPDNSGNTIYF.

The rearrangement uses TRBV7-2 and TRBJ2-1. CDR1 SGHTA and CDR2 FQGNSA come from the germline V gene. This CDR3 is 15 amino acids long. The CDR3 sequence: CASSLAGEFYNEQFF.

The V gene is TRBV4-1, the J gene TRBJ2-7. The germline V gene has CDR1 MGHRA and CDR2 YSYEKL. The CDR3 consists of 13 residues. CDR3 region: CASSQDEVYEQYF.

The chain carries TRBV15 and TRBJ1-1; the D call from TCRdb, TRBD1, cannot be confirmed without DNA. Germline CDR1 LNHNV, CDR2 YYDKDF (reference sequence). This CDR3 is built from 14 residues. The CDR3 loop is CATSTGIANTEAFF. Full variable domain (missing parts from reference TRBV15 and TRBJ1-1): DAMVIQNPRYQVTQFGKPVTLSCSQTLNHNVMYWYQQKSSQAPKLLFHYYDKDFNNEADTPDNFQSRRPNTSFCFLDIRSPGLGDTAMYLCATSTGIANTEAFFGQGTRLTVV.

J is TRBJ2-7 and V is TRBV7-9; TCRdb gives TRBD1 as the D gene, but with no DNA this cannot be confirmed. CDR1 and CDR2 (germline): SEHNR, FQNEAQ (reference sequence). The CDR3 covers 14 residues. CDR3 residues: CASSRTGQSYEQYF. Combining the CDR3 with reference TRBV7-9 and TRBJ2-7 gives the whole variable domain DTGVSQNPRHKITKRGQNVTFRCDPISEHNRLYWYRQTLGQGPEFLTYFQNEAQLEKSRLLSDRFSAERPKGSFSTLEIQRTEQGDSAMYLCASSRTGQSYEQYFGPGTRLTVT.

The chain uses TRBV12-3 or TRBV12-4 and TRBJ1-4. CDR3 length: 15 amino acids. The CDR3 reads CASSLGAGVEEKLFF.

This rearrangement joins TRBV4-2 to TRBJ2-1; the TCRdb D gene call, TRBD2, has no DNA to confirm it. This CDR3 spans 16 amino acids. CDR1 and CDR2 from the germline V gene are LGHNA and YNFKEQ. CDR3: CASSQDRTSGRGEQFF.

J is TRBJ2-1 and V is TRBV12-3 or TRBV12-4; the TCRdb D gene call, TRBD2, has no DNA to confirm it. The CDR3 runs to 15 residues. CDR3 region: CASSSSLVAGVWQFF.

The V gene is TRBV20-1, the J gene TRBJ2-7; as DNA is missing, the TRBD1 call by TCRdb cannot be tested. The CDR3 is 13 amino acids. Germline lookup yields CDR1 DFQATT and CDR2 SNEGSKA (reference sequence). The CDR3 sequence is CSALTGLTYEQYF.

The rearrangement links TRBV11-3 to TRBJ1-6. Germline CDR1 reads SGHNT; CDR2 reads YENEEA. The CDR3 has 15 amino acids. The CDR3 region is CASSPRFGDSSPLHF.